The 5 T cell receptor beta chains reported below all come from one sample, sequenced in a study of T cell responses to AZD1222 COVID-19 vaccine. Sequencing used immunoSEQ multiplex PCR; TCRdb keeps in-frame clones, though not all of them. The sample consists of approximately 180,000 clones, less than 90% of them appearing once. Sequencing was performed on peripheral blood, taken on day 0 of AZD1222 vaccination. These TCRs come from an adult in good health.

This clone was observed a handful of times. V and J are TRBV6-1 and TRBJ2-2; D ambiguous. Trimming pared 1 base from V and 8 bases from J, leaving 14 bases between. The germline V gene has CDR1 MNHNS and CDR2 SASEGT. CDR3 size: 15 residues. The CDR3 DNA reads TGTGCCAGCAGTGAAGGGGCCGCGGAGTTTGGGGAGCTGTTTTTT. Protein: CASSEGAAEFGELFF.

V is TRBV19 and J is TRBJ1-1, with D perhaps TRBD1 (6 bases). Trimming took off 4 bases at V and 2 bases at J, with 14 bases between the two ends. CDR1 and CDR2 (germline): LNHDA, SQIVND (reference sequence). The CDR3 covers 15 residues. The CDR3 loop is CASSTLGASNTEAFF. In DNA, the CDR3 is TGTGCCAGTAGTACGTTGGGGGCGAGTAACACTGAAGCTTTCTTT.

This chain joins TRBV4-3 and TRBJ1-2, with a weak D call TRBD1 (5 bases). Germline V gene sequence: CDR1 LGHNA, CDR2 YSLEER. The length of the CDR3 is 16 residues. V was pared by 3 bases and J by 4 bases, with 18 bases between. The CDR3 DNA is TGCGCCAGCAGCCAGGCCGACAGCCTCAATAGCTATGGCTACACCTTC. Protein product: CASSQADSLNSYGYTF.

The chain carries TRBV7-2 and TRBJ2-7, with D perhaps TRBD1 (6 bases). Germline-derived CDR1 and CDR2 are SGHTA and FQGNSA. This CDR3 region has 13 residues. The V end was cut by 6 bases, the J end by 6 bases, with 15 bases between. CDR3 in DNA: TGTGCCAGCAGACCTACAGGGCCCGGCGAGCAGTACTTC. Translation: CASRPTGPGEQYF.

The chain recombines TRBV30 with TRBJ2-1; 12 bases are a match to TRBD2. CDR3 length equals 16 residues. CDR1 and CDR2 (germline): GTSNPN, SVGIG (reference sequence). V was clipped by 3 bases and J by 5 bases; unmatched bases: 8. The CDR3 DNA is TGTGCCTGGAGCCCCCCACTAGCGGGGGGAAACAATGAGCAGTTCTTC. Translation gives CAWSPPLAGGNNEQFF. The whole variable domain, remainder taken from reference TRBV30 and TRBJ2-1, is SQTIHQWPATLVQPVGSPLSLECTVEGTSNPNLYWYRQAAGRGLQLLFYSVGIGQISSEVPQNLSASRPQDRQFILSSKKLLLSDSGFYLCAWSPPLAGGNNEQFFGPGTRLTVL.